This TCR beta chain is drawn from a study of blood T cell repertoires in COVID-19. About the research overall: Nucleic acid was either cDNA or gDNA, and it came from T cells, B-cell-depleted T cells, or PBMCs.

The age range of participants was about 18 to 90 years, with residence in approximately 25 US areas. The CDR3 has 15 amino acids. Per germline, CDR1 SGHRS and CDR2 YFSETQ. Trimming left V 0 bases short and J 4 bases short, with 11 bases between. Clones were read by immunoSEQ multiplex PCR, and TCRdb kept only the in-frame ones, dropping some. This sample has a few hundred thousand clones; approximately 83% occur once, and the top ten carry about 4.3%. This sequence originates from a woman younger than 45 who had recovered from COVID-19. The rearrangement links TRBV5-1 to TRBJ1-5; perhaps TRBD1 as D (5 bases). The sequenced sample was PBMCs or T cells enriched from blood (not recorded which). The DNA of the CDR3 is TGCGCCAGCAGCTTGGAGGGGCGATTAAATCAGCCCCAGCATTTT. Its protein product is CASSLEGRLNQPQHF.